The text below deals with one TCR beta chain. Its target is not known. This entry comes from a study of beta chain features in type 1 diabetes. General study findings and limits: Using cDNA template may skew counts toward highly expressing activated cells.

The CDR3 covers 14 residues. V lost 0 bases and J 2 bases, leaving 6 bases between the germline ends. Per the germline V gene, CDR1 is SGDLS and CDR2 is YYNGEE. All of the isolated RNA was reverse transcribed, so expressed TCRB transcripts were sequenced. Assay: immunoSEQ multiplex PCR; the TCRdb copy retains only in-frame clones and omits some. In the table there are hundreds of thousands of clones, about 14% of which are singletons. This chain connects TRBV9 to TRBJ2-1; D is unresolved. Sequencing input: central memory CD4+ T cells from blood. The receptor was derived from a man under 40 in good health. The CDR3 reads CASSVVEAYNEQFF. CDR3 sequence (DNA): TGTGCCAGCAGCGTAGTTGAGGCCTACAATGAGCAGTTCTTC.